This record concerns one TCR beta chain sequence. Looked up from germline, CDR1 is SNHLY and CDR2 is FYNNEI. Trimming removed 4 bases from V and 0 bases from J, with 8 bases in between. The CDR3 is made up of 14 amino acids. Survey-level immunoSEQ sequencing profiled the TCR beta repertoire. Sequencing used immunoSEQ multiplex PCR; TCRdb keeps in-frame clones, though not all of them. The table lists 55,000 to 70,000 clones, around 93% of them singletons. The sequenced sample consisted of PBMCs. The chain couples TRBV2 to TRBJ2-3; no definite D call. The sequence was collected from a man in his forties with rheumatoid arthritis. The CDR3 reads CASSAVLSTDTQYF. CDR3 DNA: TGTGCCAGCAGTGCAGTACTTAGCACAGATACGCAGTATTTT.